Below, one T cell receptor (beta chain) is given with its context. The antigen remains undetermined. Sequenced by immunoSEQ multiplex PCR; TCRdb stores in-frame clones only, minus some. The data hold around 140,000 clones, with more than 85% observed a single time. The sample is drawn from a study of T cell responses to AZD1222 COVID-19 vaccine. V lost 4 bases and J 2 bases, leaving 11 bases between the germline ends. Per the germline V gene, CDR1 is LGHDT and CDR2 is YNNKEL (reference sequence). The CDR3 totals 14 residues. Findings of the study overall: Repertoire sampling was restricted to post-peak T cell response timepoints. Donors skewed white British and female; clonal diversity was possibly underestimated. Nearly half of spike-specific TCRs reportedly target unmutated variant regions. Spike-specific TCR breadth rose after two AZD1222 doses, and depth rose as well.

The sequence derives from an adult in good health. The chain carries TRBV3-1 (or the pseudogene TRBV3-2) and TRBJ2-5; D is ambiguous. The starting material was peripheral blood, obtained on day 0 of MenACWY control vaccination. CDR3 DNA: TGTGCCAGCAGCCGGGATCTGAGGCAAGAGACCCAGTACTTC. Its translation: CASSRDLRQETQYF.